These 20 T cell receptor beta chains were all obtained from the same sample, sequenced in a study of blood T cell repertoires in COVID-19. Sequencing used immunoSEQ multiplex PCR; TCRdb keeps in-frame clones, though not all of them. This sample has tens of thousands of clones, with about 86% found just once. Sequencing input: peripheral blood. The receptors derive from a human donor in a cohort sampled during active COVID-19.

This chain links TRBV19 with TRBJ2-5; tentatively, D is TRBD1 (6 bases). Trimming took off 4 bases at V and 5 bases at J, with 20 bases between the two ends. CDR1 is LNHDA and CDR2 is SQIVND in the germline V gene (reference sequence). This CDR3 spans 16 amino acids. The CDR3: CASSTADSLLRETQYF. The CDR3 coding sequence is TGTGCCAGTAGTACCGCGGACAGCCTCCTAAGGGAGACCCAGTACTTC.

This chain's CDR3 is CSAPSRDEQFF. The CDR3 DNA is TGCAGTGCTCCCTCCCGGGATGAGCAGTTCTTC. V gene TRBV20-1 combines with J gene TRBJ2-1; D remains ambiguous. Trimming removed 5 bases at V and 8 bases at J, with 10 bases between. This CDR3 is built from 11 residues. Germline loops: CDR1 DFQATT, CDR2 SNEGSKA (reference sequence).

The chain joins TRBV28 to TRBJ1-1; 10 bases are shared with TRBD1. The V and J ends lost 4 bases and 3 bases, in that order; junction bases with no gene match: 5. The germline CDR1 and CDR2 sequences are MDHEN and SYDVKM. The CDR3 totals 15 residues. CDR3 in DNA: TGTGCCAGCAGTTCCCGGACAGGGGGGTACACTGAAGCTTTCTTT. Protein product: CASSSRTGGYTEAFF.

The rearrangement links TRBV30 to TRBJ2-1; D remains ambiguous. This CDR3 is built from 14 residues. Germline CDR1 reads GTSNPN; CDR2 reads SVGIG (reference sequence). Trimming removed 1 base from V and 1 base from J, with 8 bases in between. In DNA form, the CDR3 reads TGTGCCTGGAGTGGGTACGCGTCCTACAATGAGCAGTTCTTC. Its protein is CAWSGYASYNEQFF.

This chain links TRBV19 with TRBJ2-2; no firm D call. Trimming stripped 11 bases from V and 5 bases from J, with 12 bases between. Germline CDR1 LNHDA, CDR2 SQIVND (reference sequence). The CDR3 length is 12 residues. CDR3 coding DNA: TGTGCCGTAGAAGATCCGACCGGGGAGCTGTTTTTT. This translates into CAVEDPTGELFF.

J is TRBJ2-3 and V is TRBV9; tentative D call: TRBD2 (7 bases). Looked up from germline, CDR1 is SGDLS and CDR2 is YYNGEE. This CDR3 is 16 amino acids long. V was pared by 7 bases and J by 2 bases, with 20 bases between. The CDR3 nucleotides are TGTGCCAGCTCGGGGGGCCGCCGGGAGTACACAGATACGCAGTATTTT. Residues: CASSGGRREYTDTQYF.

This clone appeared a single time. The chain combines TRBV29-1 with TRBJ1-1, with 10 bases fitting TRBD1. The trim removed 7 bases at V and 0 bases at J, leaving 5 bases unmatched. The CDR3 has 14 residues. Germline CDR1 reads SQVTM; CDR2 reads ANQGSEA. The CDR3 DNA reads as TGCAGCGCCCAGGACAGGGGGATGAACACTGAAGCTTTCTTT. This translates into CSAQDRGMNTEAFF.

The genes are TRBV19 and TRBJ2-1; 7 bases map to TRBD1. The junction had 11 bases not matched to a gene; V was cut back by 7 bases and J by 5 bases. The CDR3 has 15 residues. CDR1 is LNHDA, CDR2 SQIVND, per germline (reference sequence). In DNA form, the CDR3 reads TGTGCCAGTACAAAACCGGGACAGAGAAACAATGAGCAGTTCTTC. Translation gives CASTKPGQRNNEQFF.

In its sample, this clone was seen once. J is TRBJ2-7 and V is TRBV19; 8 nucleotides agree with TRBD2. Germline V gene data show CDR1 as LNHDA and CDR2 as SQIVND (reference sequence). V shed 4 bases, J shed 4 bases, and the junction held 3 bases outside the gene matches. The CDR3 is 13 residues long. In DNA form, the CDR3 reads TGTGCCAGTAGTAGTAGCGGGGCATACGAGCAGTACTTC. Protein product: CASSSSGAYEQYF. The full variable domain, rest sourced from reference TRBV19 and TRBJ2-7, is DGGITQSPKYLFRKEGQNVTLSCEQNLNHDAMYWYRQDPGQGLRLIYYSQIVNDFQKGDIAEGYSVSREKKESFPLTVTSAQKNPTAFYLCASSSSGAYEQYFGPGTRLTVT.

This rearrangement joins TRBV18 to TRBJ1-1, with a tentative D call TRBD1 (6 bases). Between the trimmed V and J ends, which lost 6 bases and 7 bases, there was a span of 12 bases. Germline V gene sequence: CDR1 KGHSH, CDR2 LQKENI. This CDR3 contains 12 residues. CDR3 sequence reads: CASSPTGNEAFF. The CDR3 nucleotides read TGTGCCAGCTCCCCTACAGGGAATGAAGCTTTCTTT.

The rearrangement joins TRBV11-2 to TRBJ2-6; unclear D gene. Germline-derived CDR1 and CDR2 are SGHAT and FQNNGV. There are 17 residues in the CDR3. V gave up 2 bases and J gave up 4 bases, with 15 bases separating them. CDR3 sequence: CASSLTAVGAGANVLTF. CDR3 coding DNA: TGTGCCAGCAGCTTAACGGCGGTGGGTGCGGGGGCCAACGTCCTGACTTTC.

This CDR3 reads CASSPNYEQYF. DNA of the CDR3: TGTGCCAGCAGCCCAAACTACGAGCAGTACTTC. The V gene is TRBV7-9, the J gene TRBJ2-7; D remains ambiguous. The CDR3 contains 11 residues. V was pared by 5 bases and J by 3 bases, with 5 bases between. Per germline, CDR1 SEHNR and CDR2 FQNEAQ (reference sequence).

This chain's CDR3 is CATETGGGTSTDTQYF. Written as DNA, the CDR3 is TGTGCCACAGAGACAGGGGGCGGAACTAGCACAGATACGCAGTATTTT. The V gene is TRBV24-1, the J gene TRBJ2-3; 10 bases map to TRBD1. Germline V gives CDR1 KGHDR, CDR2 SFDVKD. After removal of 10 bases from V and 0 bases from J, the junction contained 9 bases not matched to a gene. CDR3 length: 16 residues.

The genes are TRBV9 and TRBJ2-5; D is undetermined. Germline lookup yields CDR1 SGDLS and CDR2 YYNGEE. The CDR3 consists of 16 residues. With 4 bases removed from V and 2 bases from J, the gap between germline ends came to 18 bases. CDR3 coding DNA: TGTGCCAGCAGCAGTCCCGGCACAGTGATTCAAGAGACCCAGTACTTC. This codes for CASSSPGTVIQETQYF.

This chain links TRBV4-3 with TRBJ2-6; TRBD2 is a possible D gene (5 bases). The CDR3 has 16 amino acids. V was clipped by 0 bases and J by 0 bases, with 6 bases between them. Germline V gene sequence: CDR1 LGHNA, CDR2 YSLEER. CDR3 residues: CASSQDRGSGANVLTF. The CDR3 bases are TGCGCCAGCAGCCAAGATCGGGGCTCTGGGGCCAACGTCCTGACTTTC.

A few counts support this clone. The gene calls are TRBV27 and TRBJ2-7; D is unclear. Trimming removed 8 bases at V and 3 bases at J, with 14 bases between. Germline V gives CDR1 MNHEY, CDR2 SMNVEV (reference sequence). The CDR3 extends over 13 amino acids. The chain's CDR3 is CASWSPTGYEQYF. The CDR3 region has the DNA TGTGCCAGCTGGTCCCCCACGGGCTACGAGCAGTACTTC.

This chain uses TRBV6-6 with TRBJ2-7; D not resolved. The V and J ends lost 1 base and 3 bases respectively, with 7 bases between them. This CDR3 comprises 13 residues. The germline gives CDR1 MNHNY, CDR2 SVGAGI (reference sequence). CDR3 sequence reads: CASSYLQSYEQYF. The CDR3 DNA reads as TGTGCCAGCAGTTACTTACAGAGCTACGAGCAGTACTTC.

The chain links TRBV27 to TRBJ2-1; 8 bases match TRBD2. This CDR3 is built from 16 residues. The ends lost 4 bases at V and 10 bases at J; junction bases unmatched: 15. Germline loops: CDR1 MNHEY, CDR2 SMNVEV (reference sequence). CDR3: CASSSGLAPHDGEQFF. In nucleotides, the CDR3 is TGTGCCAGCAGTTCCGGACTAGCACCACACGACGGGGAGCAGTTCTTC.

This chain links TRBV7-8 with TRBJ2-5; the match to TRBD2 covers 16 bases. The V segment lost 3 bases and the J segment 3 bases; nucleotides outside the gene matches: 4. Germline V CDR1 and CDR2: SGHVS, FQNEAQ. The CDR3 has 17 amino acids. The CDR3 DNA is TGTGCCAGCAGCTTCGACGGGACTAGCGGGGGGGAAGAGACCCAGTACTTC. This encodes CASSFDGTSGGEETQYF.

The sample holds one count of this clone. CDR3 nucleotides: TGTGCCAGCAGCTTAGTTGGAGAAGGGGCAGATGAGCAGTTCTTC. Residues: CASSLVGEGADEQFF. V usage is TRBV5-4 and J usage is TRBJ2-1; a possible D gene is TRBD1 (5 bases). CDR1 is SGHNT and CDR2 is YYREEE in the germline V gene (reference sequence). Trimming removed 2 bases from V and 8 bases from J, with 17 bases in between. CDR3 size: 15 residues. Complete variable domain (other parts from reference TRBV5-4 and TRBJ2-1): ETGVTQSPTHLIKTRGQQVTLRCSSQSGHNTVSWYQQALGQGPQFIFQYYREEENGRGNFPPRFSGLQFPNYSSELNVNALELDDSALYLCASSLVGEGADEQFFGPGTRLTVL.